This entry lists 12 T cell receptor beta chains sequenced from one sample in a study of cytomegalovirus exposure and HLA in healthy donors. The repertoire was sequenced with immunoSEQ multiplex PCR; TCRdb's copy has only in-frame clones and lacks some. Among over 100,000 clones, approximately 89% were seen once, and the ten largest hold approximately 1.2%. Sequencing was performed on PBMCs. The source is a woman aged 18 to 35 in good health and CMV-seronegative.

The V gene is TRBV5-8, the J gene TRBJ1-2, with a weak D call TRBD1 (5 bases). Germline V lookup: CDR1 SGHTS, CDR2 YDEGEE. This CDR3 spans 13 amino acids. V gave up 6 bases and J gave up 7 bases, with 16 bases separating them. CDR3 amino acids: CASTRIRAGGYTF. The CDR3 DNA follows: TGTGCCAGCACCCGTATCAGGGCTGGTGGCTACACCTTC.

The gene calls are TRBV6-1 and TRBJ1-6; 7 bases agree with TRBD1. Germline lookup yields CDR1 MNHNS and CDR2 SASEGT. This CDR3 contains 15 residues. V lost 11 bases and J lost 7; bases outside the gene matches: 14. The CDR3 is CAGHPDRAGNSPLHF. The CDR3 region has the DNA TGTGCCGGCCATCCCGACAGGGCAGGAAATTCACCCCTCCACTTT.

The chain combines TRBV4-2 with TRBJ2-7; 13 bases align to TRBD2. Germline values: CDR1 LGHNA, CDR2 YNFKEQ. The CDR3 loop spans 16 amino acids. V shed 3 bases, J shed 4 bases, and the junction held 6 bases outside the gene matches. The CDR3 nucleotides read TGTGCCAGCAGCCACCTGACTAGCGGGGGGCATTACGAGCAGTACTTC. It is translated as CASSHLTSGGHYEQYF.

The chain employs TRBV6-5 and TRBJ1-2; D possibly corresponds to TRBD1 (5 bases). CDR3 length equals 13 residues. V was clipped by 2 bases and J by 8 bases, with 12 bases between them. Germline lookup yields CDR1 MNHEY and CDR2 SVGAGI. The CDR3 here is CASSYEVGEGYTF. In nucleotides, the CDR3 is TGTGCCAGCAGTTACGAGGTAGGGGAAGGCTACACCTTC.

J is TRBJ1-1 and V is TRBV18, with 7 bases that match TRBD1. V dropped 3 bases and J dropped 10; count of bases not matched to a gene: 11. CDR1 and CDR2 (germline): KGHSH, LQKENI. The length of the CDR3 is 14 residues. Written as DNA, the CDR3 is TGTGCCAGCTCACCCAACCGAGACAGGGATGTAGCTTTCTTT. It codes for CASSPNRDRDVAFF. Combining the CDR3 with reference TRBV18 and TRBJ1-1 gives the whole variable domain NAGVMQNPRHLVRRRGQEARLRCSPMKGHSHVYWYRQLPEEGLKFMVYLQKENIIDESGMPKERFSAEFPKEGPSILRIQQVVRGDSAAYFCASSPNRDRDVAFFGQGTRLTVV.

About this clone itself: The sample contains more than one DNA sequence encoding this CDR3. This chain joins TRBV7-8 and TRBJ1-1, with a tentative D call TRBD1 (6 bases). The CDR3 runs 13 residues. The germline V gene encodes CDR1 SGHVS and CDR2 FQNEAQ. V lost 3 bases and J 3 bases, leaving 8 bases between the germline ends. The CDR3 here is CASSLTGDTEAFF. CDR3 nucleotide sequence: TGTGCCAGCAGCTTGACAGGTGACACTGAAGCTTTCTTT.

In its sample, this clone was seen once. V usage is TRBV5-1 and J usage is TRBJ1-1, with D maybe TRBD1 (5 bases). The CDR3 length is 14 residues. V gave up 2 bases and J gave up 0 bases, with 8 bases separating them. Germline V lookup: CDR1 SGHRS, CDR2 YFSETQ. Here the CDR3 reads CASSLSTVNTEAFF. Here the CDR3 DNA reads TGCGCCAGCAGCTTATCGACAGTGAACACTGAAGCTTTCTTT.

This clone was recorded only once. This chain joins TRBV20-1 and TRBJ2-3; 10 bases are a match to TRBD2. The CDR3 is made up of 11 amino acids. Germline V gene sequence: CDR1 DFQATT, CDR2 SNEGSKA (reference sequence). Trimming at V came to 5 bases and at J to 12 bases, leaving 5 bases not matched to a gene. The DNA of the CDR3 is TGCAGTGCTGGAACTAGCGGGGTCCAGTATTTT. It codes for CSAGTSGVQYF.

In its sample, this clone was seen once. The chain is built from TRBV9 and TRBJ1-2; tentatively, D is TRBD1 (6 bases). The CDR3 extends over 10 amino acids. The germline gives CDR1 SGDLS, CDR2 YYNGEE. The V and J ends lost 7 bases and 7 bases respectively, with 8 bases between them. This CDR3 reads CASSGAGYTF. CDR3 in DNA: TGTGCCAGCTCAGGGGCTGGCTACACCTTC.

The V gene is TRBV2, the J gene TRBJ1-5; D may be TRBD1 (5 bases). The CDR3 is 14 amino acids. The V and J ends lost 5 bases and 5 bases respectively, with 13 bases between them. The V gene's germline CDR1 is SNHLY and CDR2 FYNNEI. CDR3 nucleotides: TGTGCCAGCAGTAACACGGGGGGATATCAGCCCCAGCATTTT. Protein product: CASSNTGGYQPQHF. Filled out from reference TRBV2 and TRBJ1-5, the complete variable domain reads EPEVTQTPSHQVTQMGQEVILRCVPISNHLYFYWYRQILGQKVEFLVSFYNNEISEKSEIFDDQFSVERPDGSNFTLKIRSTKLEDSAMYFCASSNTGGYQPQHFGDGTRLSIL.

The gene calls are TRBV7-6 and TRBJ2-1, with a possible D match to TRBD1 (5 bases). The V end was cut by 8 bases, the J end by 5 bases, with 13 bases between. Germline CDR1 reads SGHVS; CDR2 reads FNYEAQ. The length of the CDR3 is 13 residues. CDR3 residues: CASARAPNNEQFF. As DNA, the CDR3 is TGTGCCAGCGCCAGGGCCCCAAACAATGAGCAGTTCTTC.

The chain joins TRBV5-5 to TRBJ2-1; 9 bases map to TRBD1. The CDR3 length is 15 residues. The ends lost 4 bases at V and 4 bases at J; junction bases unmatched: 6. Looked up from germline, CDR1 is SGHKS and CDR2 is YYEKEE (reference sequence). CDR3 in amino acids: CASSRIQGAYNEQFF. The CDR3 DNA sequence: TGTGCCAGCAGCCGAATACAGGGGGCATACAATGAGCAGTTCTTC.